This TCR beta chain was identified in a study of T cell responses to AZD1222 COVID-19 vaccine. Repertoires were generated with immunoSEQ multiplex PCR, while TCRdb's copy carries only in-frame clones and drops some. The sample includes roughly 150,000 clones, 85% to 95% of them seen just once. This specimen was peripheral blood, taken 28 days after the second AZD1222 dose. This receptor was obtained from an adult who received the AZD1222 COVID-19 vaccine.

As DNA, the CDR3 is TGCGCCAGCAGTAGGACAGACAATTCACCCCTCCACTTT. This translates into CASSRTDNSPLHF. The genes are TRBV5-1 and TRBJ1-6; a weak D match, TRBD1 (6 bases). V was clipped by 5 bases and J by 7 bases, with 10 bases between them. This CDR3 has 13 residues. Germline values: CDR1 SGHRS, CDR2 YFSETQ.